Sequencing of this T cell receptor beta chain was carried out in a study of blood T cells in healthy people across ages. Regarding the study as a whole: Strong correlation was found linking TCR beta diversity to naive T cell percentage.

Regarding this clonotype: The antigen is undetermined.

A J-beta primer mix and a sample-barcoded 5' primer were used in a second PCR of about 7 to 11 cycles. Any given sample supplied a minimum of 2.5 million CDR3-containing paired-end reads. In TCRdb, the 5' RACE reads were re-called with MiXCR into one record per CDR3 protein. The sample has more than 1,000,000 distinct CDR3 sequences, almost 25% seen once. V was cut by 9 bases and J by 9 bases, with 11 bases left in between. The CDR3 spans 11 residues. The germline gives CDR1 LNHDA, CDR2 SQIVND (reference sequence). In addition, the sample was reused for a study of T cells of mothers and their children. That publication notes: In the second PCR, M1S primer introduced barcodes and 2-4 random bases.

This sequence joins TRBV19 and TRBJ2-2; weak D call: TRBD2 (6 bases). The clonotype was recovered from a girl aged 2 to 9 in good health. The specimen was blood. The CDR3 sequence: CASGGDRELFF. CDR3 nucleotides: TGTGCCAGCGGCGGGGACCGGGAGCTGTTTTTT.